Here is one T cell receptor (beta chain) with its context. Trimming removed 6 bases from V and 2 bases from J; junction bases left unmatched: 2. The CDR3 length is 13 residues. The V gene's germline CDR1 is SQVTM and CDR2 ANQGSEA. This sample was taken from a study of blood T cells in healthy people across ages. With a J-beta primer mix and a sample-barcoded 5' primer, a second PCR ran about 7 to 11 cycles. TCRdb re-called the 5' RACE reads with MiXCR, one entry per CDR3 protein. In the table there are roughly 800,000 distinct CDR3 sequences, 55% to 70% of which are singletons. This TCR came from a man aged 25-40 years in good health. J is TRBJ2-7 and V is TRBV29-1; 12 bases are shared with TRBD1. The source material was blood. The CDR3 DNA reads TGCAGCGTGGGACAGGGGGCTACCTACGAGCAGTACTTC. Its translation: CSVGQGATYEQYF.